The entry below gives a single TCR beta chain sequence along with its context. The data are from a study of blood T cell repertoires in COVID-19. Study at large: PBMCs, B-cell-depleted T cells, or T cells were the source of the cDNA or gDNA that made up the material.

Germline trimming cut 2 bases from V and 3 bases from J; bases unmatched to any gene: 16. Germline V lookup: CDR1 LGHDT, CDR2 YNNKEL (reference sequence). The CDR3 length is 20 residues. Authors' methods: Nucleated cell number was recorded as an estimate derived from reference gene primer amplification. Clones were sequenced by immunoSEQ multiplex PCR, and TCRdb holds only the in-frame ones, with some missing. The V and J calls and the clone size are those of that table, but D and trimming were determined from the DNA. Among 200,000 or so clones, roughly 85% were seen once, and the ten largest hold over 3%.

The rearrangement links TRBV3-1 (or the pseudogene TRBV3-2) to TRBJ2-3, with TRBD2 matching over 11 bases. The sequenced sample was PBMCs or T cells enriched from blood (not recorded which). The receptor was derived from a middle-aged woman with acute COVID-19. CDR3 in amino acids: CASSQNQLTSGVPKTDTQYF. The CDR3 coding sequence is TGTGCCAGCAGCCAAAACCAATTGACTAGCGGGGTCCCAAAAACAGATACGCAGTATTTT.